The text below deals with one T cell receptor (beta chain). Its antigen is unidentified. The protocol was immunoSEQ multiplex PCR, while the TCRdb copy is restricted to in-frame clones and leaves out a portion. The sample has roughly 70,000 clones, roughly 80% seen once; the top ten hold 0.95%. The ViraFEST assay expanded antigen-specific CD4+ T cells with viral peptide pools before sequencing. Isolating CD4+ T cells followed 9 to 10 days of culture. Two-dose BNT162b2 or mRNA-1273 vaccination was given to participants. Previously uninfected by SARS-CoV-2, the vaccine recipients also showed negative nucleocapsid antibodies. This specimen belongs to a study of vaccination effects on CD4 cells after COVID-19. General study results and limits: In the late period after vaccination, infection- and vaccine-induced clones contracted markedly.

The CDR3 contains 13 residues. Trimming took 6 bases from V and 5 from J; bases not matched to a gene: 3. Germline V lookup: CDR1 SNHLY, CDR2 FYNNEI. The receptor comes from a human donor who received a COVID-19 vaccine. The material sequenced was CD4+ T cells from PBMCs cultured with HCoV-OC43 spike peptides, taken after COVID-19 vaccination. Indicated subset: HCoV-OC43 spike overlapping peptide pool stimulation. The chain combines TRBV2 with TRBJ2-5; 10 nucleotides match TRBD2. In DNA, the CDR3 is TGTGCCAGCAGGACTAGCGGGCGGGAGACCCAGTACTTC. Its protein is CASRTSGRETQYF. Complete variable domain (other parts from reference TRBV2 and TRBJ2-5): EPEVTQTPSHQVTQMGQEVILRCVPISNHLYFYWYRQILGQKVEFLVSFYNNEISEKSEIFDDQFSVERPDGSNFTLKIRSTKLEDSAMYFCASRTSGRETQYFGPGTRLLVL.